Listed below are T cell receptor beta chains from one sample, sequenced in a study of blood T cell repertoires in COVID-19. Method: immunoSEQ multiplex PCR; TCRdb's copy keeps in-frame clones and lacks some. The table shows 200,000 to 250,000 clones, with about 81% occurring only once. Sample: peripheral blood. The receptors here all came from a woman aged 70 to 79 with COVID-19, enrolled during active disease. Each CDR3 is given without its conserved first and last residue. Each record gives: J gene, V gene, CDR3 protein.

TRBJ1-2	TRBV7-9	ASRAGGMGYGYT
TRBJ2-1	TRBV5-1	ASSLTQGNQGWAEQF
TRBJ1-2	TRBV10-3	AISVDAAYGYT
TRBJ2-5	TRBV2	ASSDAGGGDKYQETQY
TRBJ1-6	TRBV20-1	SASIPGQGLNSPLH
TRBJ2-3	TRBV3-1/TRBV3-2	ASSRAGDRTDTQY
TRBJ2-7	TRBV19	ASSPYLSYEQY
TRBJ2-7	TRBV10-1	ASSDSPGLASYEQY
TRBJ2-3	TRBV15	ATSRGGRLGVADTQY
TRBJ1-2	TRBV6-5	ASKATGVPGYT
TRBJ1-2	TRBV7-8	ASSPALTRRAPGYYGYT
TRBJ1-5	TRBV2	ASSEAPREGQPQH
TRBJ2-3	TRBV19	ASSGSAGPGMADTQY
TRBJ2-5	TRBV7-2	ASSSGGAVETQY
TRBJ2-7	TRBV29-1	SVVGLLSYEQY
TRBJ1-1	TRBV11-3	ASSLGQGFEAF
TRBJ1-4	TRBV4-3	ASSQDSDIGNEKLF
TRBJ1-1	TRBV5-1	ASSLLGGDTEAF
TRBJ1-1	TRBV29-1	SVHRGMLNTEAF
TRBJ1-4	TRBV15	ATSRDGRQGGEKLF
TRBJ1-2	TRBV5-1	ASSLGGRGSVGYGYT
TRBJ1-3	TRBV4-2	ASSQSDRAGNTIY
TRBJ2-1	TRBV5-1	ASSRAGPKINEQF